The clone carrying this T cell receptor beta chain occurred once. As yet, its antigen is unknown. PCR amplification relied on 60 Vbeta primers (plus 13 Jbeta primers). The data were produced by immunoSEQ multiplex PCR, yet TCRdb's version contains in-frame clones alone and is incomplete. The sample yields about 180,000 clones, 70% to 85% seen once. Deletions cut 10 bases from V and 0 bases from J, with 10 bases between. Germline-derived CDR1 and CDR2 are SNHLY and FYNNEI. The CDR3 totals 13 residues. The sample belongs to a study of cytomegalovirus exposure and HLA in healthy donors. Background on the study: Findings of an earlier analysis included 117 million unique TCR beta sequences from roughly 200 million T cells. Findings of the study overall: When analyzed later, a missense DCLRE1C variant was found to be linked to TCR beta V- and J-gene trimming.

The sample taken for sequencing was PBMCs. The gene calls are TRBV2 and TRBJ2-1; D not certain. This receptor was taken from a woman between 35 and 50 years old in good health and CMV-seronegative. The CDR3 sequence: CAIQLSSYNEQFF. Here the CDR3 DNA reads TGTGCCATACAGCTTAGCTCCTACAATGAGCAGTTCTTC.